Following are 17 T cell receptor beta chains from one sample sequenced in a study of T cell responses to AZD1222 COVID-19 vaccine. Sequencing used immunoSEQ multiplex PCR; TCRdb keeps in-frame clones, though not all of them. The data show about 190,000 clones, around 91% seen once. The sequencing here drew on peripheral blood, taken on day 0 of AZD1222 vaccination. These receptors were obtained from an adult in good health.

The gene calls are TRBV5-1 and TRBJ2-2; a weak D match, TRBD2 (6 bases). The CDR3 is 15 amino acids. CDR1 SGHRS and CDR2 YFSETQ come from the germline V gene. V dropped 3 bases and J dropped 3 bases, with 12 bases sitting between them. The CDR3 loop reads CASSSGGVDTGELFF. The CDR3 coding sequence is TGCGCCAGCAGCTCGGGCGGGGTTGACACCGGGGAGCTGTTTTTT.

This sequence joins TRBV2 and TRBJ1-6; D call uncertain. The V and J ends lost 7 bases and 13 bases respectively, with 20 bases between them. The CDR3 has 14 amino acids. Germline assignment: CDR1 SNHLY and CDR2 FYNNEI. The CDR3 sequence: CASTESASVSPLHF. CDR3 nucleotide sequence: TGTGCCAGCACCGAAAGTGCGTCCGTTTCTCCCCTCCACTTT.

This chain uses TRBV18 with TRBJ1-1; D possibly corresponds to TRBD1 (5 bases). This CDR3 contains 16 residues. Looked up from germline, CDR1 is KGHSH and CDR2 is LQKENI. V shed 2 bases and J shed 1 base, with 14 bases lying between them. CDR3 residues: CASSPYQGGSNTEAFF. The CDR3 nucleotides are TGTGCCAGCTCACCATACCAGGGAGGGTCGAACACTGAAGCTTTCTTT.

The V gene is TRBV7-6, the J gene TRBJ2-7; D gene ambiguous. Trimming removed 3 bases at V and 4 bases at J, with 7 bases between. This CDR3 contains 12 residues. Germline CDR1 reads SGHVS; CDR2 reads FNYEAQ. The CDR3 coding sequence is TGTGCCAGCAGCTTCGATGGATACGAGCAGTACGTC. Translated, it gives CASSFDGYEQYV.

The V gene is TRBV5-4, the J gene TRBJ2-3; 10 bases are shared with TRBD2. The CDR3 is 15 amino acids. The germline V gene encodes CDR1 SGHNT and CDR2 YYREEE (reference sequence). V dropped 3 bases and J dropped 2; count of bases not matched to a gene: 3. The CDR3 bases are TGTGCCAGCAGCTCCGGACTAGCGGCCACAGATACGCAGTATTTT. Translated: CASSSGLAATDTQYF.

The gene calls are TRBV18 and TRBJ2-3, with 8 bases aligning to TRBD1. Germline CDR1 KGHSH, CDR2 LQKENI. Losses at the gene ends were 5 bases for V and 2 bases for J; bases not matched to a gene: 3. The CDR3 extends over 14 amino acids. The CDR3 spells CASSSQGATDTQYF. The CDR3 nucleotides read TGTGCCAGCTCATCCCAGGGGGCCACAGATACGCAGTATTTT.

The CDR3 region is CASSQEFYGYTF. The CDR3 coding sequence is TGTGCCAGCAGCCAAGAGTTTTATGGCTACACCTTC. V gene TRBV14 combines with J gene TRBJ1-2; D is uncertain. Per the germline V gene, CDR1 is SGHDN and CDR2 is FVKESK. Trimming stripped 0 bases from V and 5 bases from J, with 4 bases between. The CDR3 has 12 amino acids.

The DNA of the CDR3 is TGTGCCAGCAGCTTAGACAGTTTGTACACTGAAGCTTTCTTT. Residues: CASSLDSLYTEAFF. The V gene is TRBV11-2, the J gene TRBJ1-1; no definite D call. From germline, CDR1 is SGHAT and CDR2 FQNNGV. Trimming pared 0 bases from V and 3 bases from J, leaving 8 bases between. The CDR3 spans 14 residues.

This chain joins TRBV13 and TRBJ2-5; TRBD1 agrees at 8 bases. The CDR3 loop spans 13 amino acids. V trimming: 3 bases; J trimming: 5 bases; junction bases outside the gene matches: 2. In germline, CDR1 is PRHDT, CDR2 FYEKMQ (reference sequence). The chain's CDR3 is CASSFGQGETQYF. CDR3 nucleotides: TGTGCCAGCAGCTTCGGACAGGGCGAGACCCAGTACTTC.

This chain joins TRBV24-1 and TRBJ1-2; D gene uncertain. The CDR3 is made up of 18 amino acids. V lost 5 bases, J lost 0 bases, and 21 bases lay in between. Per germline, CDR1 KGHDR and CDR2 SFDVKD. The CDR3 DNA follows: TGTGCCACCAGTGTGGCCGGGCGGCGGGCGGGCGCTAACTATGGCTACACCTTC. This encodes CATSVAGRRAGANYGYTF.

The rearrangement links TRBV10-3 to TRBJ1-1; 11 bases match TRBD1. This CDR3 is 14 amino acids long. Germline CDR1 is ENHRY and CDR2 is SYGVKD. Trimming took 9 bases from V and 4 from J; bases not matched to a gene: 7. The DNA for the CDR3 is TGTGCCATTTTAGCCGGGACAGGGGGCACTGAAGCTTTCTTT. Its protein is CAILAGTGGTEAFF.

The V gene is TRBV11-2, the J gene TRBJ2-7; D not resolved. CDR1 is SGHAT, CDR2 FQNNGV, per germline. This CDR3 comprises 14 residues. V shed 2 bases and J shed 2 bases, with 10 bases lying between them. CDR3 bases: TGTGCCAGCAGCTTAACGGACCAGACCTACGAGCAGTACTTC. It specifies CASSLTDQTYEQYF.

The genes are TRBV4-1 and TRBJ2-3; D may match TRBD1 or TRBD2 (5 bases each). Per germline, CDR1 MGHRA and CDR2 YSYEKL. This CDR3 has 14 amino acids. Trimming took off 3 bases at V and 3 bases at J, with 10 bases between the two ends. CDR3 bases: TGCGCCAGCAGCCAGGGGGACCAGACAGATACGCAGTATTTT. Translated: CASSQGDQTDTQYF.

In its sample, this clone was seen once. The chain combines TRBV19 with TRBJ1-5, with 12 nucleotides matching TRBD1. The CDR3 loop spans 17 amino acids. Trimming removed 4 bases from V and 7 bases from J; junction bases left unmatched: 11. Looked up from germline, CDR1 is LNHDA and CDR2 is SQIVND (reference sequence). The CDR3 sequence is CASSSVPGQGAGQPQHF. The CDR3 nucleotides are TGTGCCAGTAGTAGCGTCCCGGGACAGGGGGCTGGGCAGCCCCAGCATTTT.

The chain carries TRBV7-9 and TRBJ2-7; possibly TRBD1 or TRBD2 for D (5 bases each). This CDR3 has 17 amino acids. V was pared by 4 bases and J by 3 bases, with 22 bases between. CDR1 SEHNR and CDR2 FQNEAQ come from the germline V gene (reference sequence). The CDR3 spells CASSWTRGARPNYEQYF. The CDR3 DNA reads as TGTGCCAGCAGCTGGACACGGGGAGCCCGACCCAACTACGAGCAGTACTTC.

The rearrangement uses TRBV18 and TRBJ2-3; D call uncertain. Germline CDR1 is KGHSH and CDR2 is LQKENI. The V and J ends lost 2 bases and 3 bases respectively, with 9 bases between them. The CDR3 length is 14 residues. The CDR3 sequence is CASSPGSRTDTQYF. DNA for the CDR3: TGTGCCAGCTCACCAGGCAGCCGAACAGATACGCAGTATTTT.

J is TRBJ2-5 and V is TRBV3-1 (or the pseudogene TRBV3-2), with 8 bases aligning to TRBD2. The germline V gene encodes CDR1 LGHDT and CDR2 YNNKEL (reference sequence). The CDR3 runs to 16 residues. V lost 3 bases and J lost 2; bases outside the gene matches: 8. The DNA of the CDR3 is TGTGCCAGCAGCCATCCCGTCGGGGGGGTACAAGAGACCCAGTACTTC. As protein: CASSHPVGGVQETQYF.